The source of this TCR beta chain is a study of somatic mutations in cytotoxic T cells in rheumatoid arthritis (dated by TCRdb to 2016 to 2017). Turning to the overall study: Before any treatment started and right after they were diagnosed, patients gave peripheral blood samples (about 30 ml EDTA). Some T-cell populations stained with V beta antibodies were sorted by flow on a FACSAria II or Sony SH800 to nearly 100% purity, with sorted V beta1+ cells additionally subjected to TCRB sequencing. In newly diagnosed rheumatoid arthritis without treatment, the study examined if expanded CD8+ T-cell clones harbor somatic mutations, relying on TCRB deep sequencing to characterize clonality. For 65 rheumatoid arthritis patients and fewer than 25 healthy controls, TCRB deep sequencing was carried out. The median ages of the patient and control groups were essentially identical.

CD4+ and CD8+ cells were isolated by positive magnetic bead selection on an AutoMACS, and purity was checked by flow cytometry. A TCR V beta antibody panel was used in flow cytometry to screen first for clonal expansions, which were then characterized by TCRB deep sequencing of sorted CD8+ fractions. Ficoll-Paque PLUS density gradient separation was used to isolate peripheral blood mononuclear cells. DNA from CD4-enriched, CD8-enriched or PBMC samples was extracted using Nucleospin Tissue or Tissue XS kits and then quantified on a Qubit 2.0 fluorometer. Summary of the overall study and its limitations: It was unknown which antigens the expanded CD8+ clones targeted, and their absence from virus-specific databases did not exclude viral specificity. There was no significant difference in CD8+ T-cell clonality between rheumatoid arthritis patients and age-matched healthy controls. The largest CD8+ clone made up more than 20% of CD8+ cells in about an eighth of the 65 patients, and blood and synovial fluid shared several identical CD8+ TCRB sequences. Healthy controls showed no age-related increase in CD8+ clonality, whereas patients did (Spearman r ~ 0.5). The slight underrepresentation of TRBV07 in patients was not corrected for multiple comparisons.

As to this clone: The target of this receptor is not known. No base-level quality is on record; no much larger clone is a single base apart.

The germline V gene supplies CDR1 SGHTS and CDR2 YDEGEE. The V end gives up 7 bases and the J end 5 bases, leaving 7 bases in the junction not matched to a gene. The CDR3 has 14 amino acids, counting the end cysteine and phenylalanine. CDR3 DNA is the only sequence kept; it has 42 bases, read in frame from the first base. Sequencing of TCRB CDR3 was done on genomic DNA with the immunoSEQ assay. Per the authors' processing: Patient CD8+ clones larger than 1% were compared against published virus-specific TCRB sequences, and only a few matched. The analyses included only productive TCRB rearrangements. Defining a clone by its unique TCRB CDR3 sequence, the study calculated clonality as a productive clonality index derived from Shannon entropy. Repertoire overlap between two samples was calculated from the template counts of each clone relative to total templates per sample. V-gene usage from TCRB sequencing and V-gene usage measured by flow cytometry were correlated (Spearman r of around 0.6). What TCRdb holds here is the immuneACCESS table cut down to in-frame rearrangements. Part of the clones is not present; checked against another copy, under half of the missing clones reflect an unresolved V gene, and the others are unexplained. V, J and clone size reflect that table, while D and trimming were determined from the DNA. The sample records more than 15,000 clones, 75% to 90% of which are singletons. About 7% of the sample is taken by the ten largest.

The sequence came from a woman aged 40 to 55 with rheumatoid arthritis. The rearrangement combines TRBV5-8 with TRBJ2-3; the central 10 bases match TRBD1. The sequenced sample was CD8+ T cells sorted from blood. In nucleotide form, the sequence is TGTGCCAGCCGCGACAGGGGGCTAAAAGATACGCAGTATTTT. Translated, this gives CASRDRGLKDTQYF. The variable domain in full, with residues beyond the CDR3 obtained from the reference TRBV5-8 and TRBJ2-3 genes, is EAGVTQSPTHLIKTRGQQATLRCSPISGHTSVYWYQQALGLGLQFLLWYDEGEERNRGNFPPRFSGRQFPNYSSELNVNALELEDSALYLCASRDRGLKDTQYFGPGTRLTVL.